This entry concerns a single T cell receptor (beta chain). Its target is unknown. An end of the junction does not agree with germline; a read error may underlie this. The sample is drawn from a study of blood T cells in healthy people across ages. Through a sample-barcoded 5' primer and a J-beta primer mix, a second PCR was run for roughly 6 to 11 cycles. TCRdb re-called the 5' RACE reads through MiXCR, storing one row per CDR3 protein. The sample contains some 320,000 distinct CDR3 sequences, around 30% of which appear only once. A minimum of 7 million PBMCs was isolated per sample. General observations from the study: Expanded clonotype shifts may have been confounded, as the donors had an unknown CMV status. Naive and antigen-experienced cells were not separated, limiting conclusive comparison.

The CDR3 spans 14 residues. Germline V gives CDR1 ENHRY, CDR2 SYGVKD. Input material: blood. The chain joins TRBV10-3 to TRBJ2-5; the D is unclear. The receptor comes from a woman aged 65 to 85 in good health. Here the CDR3 reads CAIRADTSQGTQYF. CDR3 DNA sequence: TGTGCCATCAGGGCAGACACCTCCCAAGGGACCCAGTACTTC.